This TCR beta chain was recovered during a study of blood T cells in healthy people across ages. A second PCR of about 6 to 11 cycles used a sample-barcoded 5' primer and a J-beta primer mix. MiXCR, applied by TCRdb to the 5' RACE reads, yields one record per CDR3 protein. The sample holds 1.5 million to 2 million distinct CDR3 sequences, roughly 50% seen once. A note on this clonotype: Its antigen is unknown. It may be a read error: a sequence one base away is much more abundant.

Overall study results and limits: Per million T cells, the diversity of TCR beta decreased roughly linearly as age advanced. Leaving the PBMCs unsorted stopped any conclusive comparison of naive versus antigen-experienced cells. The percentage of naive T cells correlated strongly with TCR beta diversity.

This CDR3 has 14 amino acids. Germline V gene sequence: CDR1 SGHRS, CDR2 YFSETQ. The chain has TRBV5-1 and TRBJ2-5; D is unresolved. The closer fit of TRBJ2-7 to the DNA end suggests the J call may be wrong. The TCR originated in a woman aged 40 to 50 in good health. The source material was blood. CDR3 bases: TGCGCCAGCAGCACGGATGCCGGCCCCTACGAGCAGTACTTC. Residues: CASSTDAGPYEQYF.